These T cell receptor beta chains were read from a single sample in a study of identical twins. TCRdb analysed the 5' RACE reads with MiXCR anew, one entry per CDR3 protein. The sample records about 890,000 distinct CDR3 sequences, around an eighth being singletons. This sample also appeared in a second study, on yellow fever vaccine responses in identical twins.

Sequences were obtained from PBMCs. Source of these receptors: a woman between 18 and 29 years old in good health. CDR3s include the opening cysteine and the closing phenylalanine or tryptophan. Each record gives: D gene, J gene, V gene, clone size, CDR3 DNA, CDR3 protein. The D gene is left open where the match is weak. Some rows have no size entry. The others give once, few or many, or a class for an expanded clone.

TRBD2 | TRBJ2-3 | TRBV28 | few | TGTGCCAGCGGGTCAGCGGGAGAGGGCACAGATACGCAGTATTTT | CASGSAGEGTDTQYF
. | TRBJ2-1 | TRBV5-1 | many | TGCGCCAGCAGCTTGTTGGCGGGCAATGAGCAGTTCTTC | CASSLLAGNEQFF
. | TRBJ2-1 | TRBV12-3/TRBV12-4 | many | TGTGCCAGCAGAACCAATCGGGTCTACAATGAGCAGTTCTTC | CASRTNRVYNEQFF
TRBD1 | TRBJ1-2 | TRBV12-3/TRBV12-4 | . | TGTGCCAGCAGTTTAGCGCTTACAGGGGGGGCGTCTGGCTACACCTTC | CASSLALTGGASGYTF
TRBD1 | TRBJ2-1 | TRBV7-9 | few | TGTGCCAGCAGCCGAACCGGGACAGGGGCCTTCAATGAGCAGTTCTTC | CASSRTGTGAFNEQFF
. | TRBJ1-3 | TRBV10-3 | few | TGTGCCATCAGTGACCGGGACGCTGGTTCTGGAAACACCATATATTTT | CAISDRDAGSGNTIYF
TRBD2 | TRBJ2-7 | TRBV11-1 | . | TGTGCCAGCAGCTCCCGGACTAGCGGGAGTGCAATTAAAGTCTACGAGCAGTACTTC | CASSSRTSGSAIKVYEQYF
. | TRBJ1-1 | TRBV6-2/TRBV6-3 | . | TGTGCCAGCAGTTACGTTTCGAACACTGAAGCTTTCTTT | CASSYVSNTEAFF
. | TRBJ2-4 | TRBV7-8 | few | TGTGCCAGCAGCTTGGACAGCCAAGCCAAAAACATTCAGTACTTC | CASSLDSQAKNIQYF
. | TRBJ2-1 | TRBV3-1 | few | TGTGCCAGCAGCCTACCCAGTACAGCGCCATGGAATGAGCAGTTCTTC | CASSLPSTAPWNEQFF
TRBD1 | TRBJ1-2 | TRBV20-1 | . | TGCAGTGCTAGAGTTGGGACAGGATTACGCTATGGCTACACCTTC | CSARVGTGLRYGYTF
TRBD2 | TRBJ2-1 | TRBV3-1 | many | TGTGCCAGCACCAACGGGGCTAGCGGCTACAATGAGCAGTTCTTC | CASTNGASGYNEQFF
TRBD2 | TRBJ2-2 | TRBV28 | few | TGTGCCAGCAGAGATACTAGCGGGCGGAACACCGGGGAGCTGTTTTTT | CASRDTSGRNTGELFF
. | TRBJ2-7 | TRBV11-2 | . | TGTGCCAGCAGCTTAGAGGGACTGGGGACCTACGAGCAGTACTTC | CASSLEGLGTYEQYF
TRBD1 | TRBJ1-1 | TRBV7-3 | . | TGTGCCAGCAGCCCCCGACAGGGAAGGTGGGCTGAAGCTTTCTTT | CASSPRQGRWAEAFF
TRBD1 | TRBJ1-5 | TRBV4-1 | many | TGCGCCAGCAGCCAATCCTTCACAGGGGCCAATCAGCCCCAGCATTTT | CASSQSFTGANQPQHF
TRBD2 | TRBJ2-6 | TRBV20-1 | few | TGCAGTGCCTGGGGACTAGCGGGAGTCGGTGGGGCCAACGTCCTGACTTTC | CSAWGLAGVGGANVLTF
TRBD1 | TRBJ2-7 | TRBV5-1 | . | TGCGTCAGCAGCTTGTCTGGGACAGGGGTCTCCTACGAGCAGTACTTC | CVSSLSGTGVSYEQYF
. | TRBJ1-6 | TRBV11-2 | few | TGTGCCAGCAGCACGACAGTAGGAAATTCACCCCTCCACTTT | CASSTTVGNSPLHF
. | TRBJ2-1 | TRBV10-3 | . | TGTGCCATCAGGGGGACGGAATACAATGAGCAGTTCTTC | CAIRGTEYNEQFF
. | TRBJ2-1 | TRBV3-1 | few | TGTGCCAGCAGCCAACGGTTTGGGGATGAGCAGTTCTTC | CASSQRFGDEQFF
TRBD1 | TRBJ2-5 | TRBV12-3/TRBV12-4 | many | TGTGCCAGCAGTCCCCGGCAGGGGGCTCCCCAAGAGACCCAGTACTTC | CASSPRQGAPQETQYF
. | TRBJ2-1 | TRBV20-1 | few | TGCAGTGCTGGGATAGCGAGTGAGCAGTTCTTC | CSAGIASEQFF
. | TRBJ1-3 | TRBV6-5 | . | TGTGCCAGCAGTTACTCGGTCGGGGTTGCAGGAAACACCATATATTTT | CASSYSVGVAGNTIYF
TRBD2 | TRBJ2-3 | TRBV3-1 | few | TGTGCCAGCAGCACTCCGGGACTAGCGGGGGGGCCACCCTCTCCAGATACGCAGTATTTT | CASSTPGLAGGPPSPDTQYF
. | TRBJ2-1 | TRBV29-1 | . | TGCAGCATTCTCGTAAATGAGCAGTTCTTC | CSILVNEQFF
. | TRBJ2-5 | TRBV28 | . | TGTGCCAGCAGTCCTGATCGGGTGTACCAAGAGACCCAGTACTTC | CASSPDRVYQETQYF
. | TRBJ1-3 | TRBV5-1 | few | TGCGCCAGCAGCGACGGGATCTCTGGAAACACCATATATTTT | CASSDGISGNTIYF
. | TRBJ2-7 | TRBV9 | many | TGTGCCAGCAGCCTTAGACTAGAACCCTACGAGCAGTACTTC | CASSLRLEPYEQYF
TRBD2 | TRBJ2-3 | TRBV10-2 | . | TGCGCCAGCAGTGTGATAGCGGGGGGGCACACAGATACGCAGTATTTT | CASSVIAGGHTDTQYF
. | TRBJ2-5 | TRBV12-3/TRBV12-4 | few | TGTGCCAGCAGTTTATTCGCAGAGACCCAGTACTTC | CASSLFAETQYF
. | TRBJ2-7 | TRBV2 | . | TGTGCCAGCAGTGAAGAGGCGCGCGAGCAGTACTTC | CASSEEAREQYF
. | TRBJ1-2 | TRBV10-3 | few | TGTGCCATCGGTGTGGGAAATGGCTACACCTTC | CAIGVGNGYTF
. | TRBJ2-5 | TRBV6-5 | few | TGTGCCAGCAGTTACTCGGTGGACAGCCGACAGACCCAGTACTTC | CASSYSVDSRQTQYF
TRBD1 | TRBJ2-2 | TRBV12-3/TRBV12-4 | many | TGTGCCAGCAGTGGGGACAGGGAAGTGGTCGGGGAGCTGTTTTTT | CASSGDREVVGELFF
. | TRBJ2-2 | TRBV3-1 | . | TGTGCCAGCAGCCAAGAATTAGAGGGCAGGGGCTACAACACCGGGGAGCTGTTTTTT | CASSQELEGRGYNTGELFF
TRBD2 | TRBJ2-1 | TRBV7-2 | few | TGTGCCAGCAGCGGGTACTTAGCGGGAGGTAGGCATGAGCAGTTCTTC | CASSGYLAGGRHEQFF
TRBD2 | TRBJ2-1 | TRBV12-3/TRBV12-4 | few | TGTGCCAGCAGCCCCGGGCGGGAGGCGAATGAGCAGTTCTTC | CASSPGREANEQFF
TRBD2 | TRBJ2-1 | TRBV28 | . | TGTGCCAGCAGTTTGACTAGCGACTACAATGAGCAGTTCTTC | CASSLTSDYNEQFF
. | TRBJ1-4 | TRBV10-3 | few | TGTGCCATCAGCGGGGGCGTTAATGAAAAACTGTTTTTT | CAISGGVNEKLFF
. | TRBJ2-3 | TRBV6-1 | few | TGTGCCAGCAACTACCCCAGCGAGGCAGGGGTCAGGGCAGATACGCAGTATTTT | CASNYPSEAGVRADTQYF
TRBD1 | TRBJ2-5 | TRBV28 | . | TGTGCCAGCAGTTCCCCTAGGACAGGGACACTCGAGACCCAGTACTTC | CASSSPRTGTLETQYF
. | TRBJ2-1 | TRBV6-1 | few | TGTGCCAGCAGTGAAAACAGGCACCCAGAGCAGTTCTTC | CASSENRHPEQFF
. | TRBJ2-2 | TRBV18 | . | TGTGCCAGCTCTCCCGCCCCTCAGAGGAACACCGGGGAGCTGTTTTTT | CASSPAPQRNTGELFF
. | TRBJ2-1 | TRBV7-9 | few | TGTGCCAGCAGCTTAATACCCGGGCCTCCCTACAATGAGCAGTTCTTC | CASSLIPGPPYNEQFF
. | TRBJ2-7 | TRBV2 | many | TGTGCCAGCAGTGTGAGCAGGGGGGCCTACGAGCAGTACTTC | CASSVSRGAYEQYF